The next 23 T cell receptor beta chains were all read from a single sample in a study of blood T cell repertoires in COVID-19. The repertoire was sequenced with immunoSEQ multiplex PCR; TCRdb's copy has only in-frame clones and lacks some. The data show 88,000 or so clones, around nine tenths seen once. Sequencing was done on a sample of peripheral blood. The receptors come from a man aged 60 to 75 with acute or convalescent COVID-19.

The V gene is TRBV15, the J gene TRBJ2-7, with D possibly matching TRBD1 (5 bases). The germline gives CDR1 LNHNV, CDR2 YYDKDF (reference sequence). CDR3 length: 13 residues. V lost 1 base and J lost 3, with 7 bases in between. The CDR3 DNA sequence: TGTGCCACCAGCAGAGGGACAAGCTACGAGCAGTACTTC. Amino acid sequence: CATSRGTSYEQYF.

CDR3 DNA sequence: TGCGCCAGCAGTGATTTGGACAGGGAAGGCTACACCTTC. Amino acid sequence: CASSDLDREGYTF. The chain recombines TRBV10-2 with TRBJ1-2; TRBD1 matches 8 bases. Germline assignment: CDR1 WSHSY and CDR2 SAAADI. There are 13 residues in the CDR3. The J segment lost 8 bases and the V segment lost 3 bases, leaving 5 bases of the junction unmatched.

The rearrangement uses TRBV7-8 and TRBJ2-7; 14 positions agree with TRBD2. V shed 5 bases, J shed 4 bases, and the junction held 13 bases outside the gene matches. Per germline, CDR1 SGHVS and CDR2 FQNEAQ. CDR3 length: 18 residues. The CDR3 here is CASSPSRLAGGQSYEQYF. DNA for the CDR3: TGTGCCAGCAGCCCATCCCGACTAGCGGGGGGGCAGAGTTACGAGCAGTACTTC.

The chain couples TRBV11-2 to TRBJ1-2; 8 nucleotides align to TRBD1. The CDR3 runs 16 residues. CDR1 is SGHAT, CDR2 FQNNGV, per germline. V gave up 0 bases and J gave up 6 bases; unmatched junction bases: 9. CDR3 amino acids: CASSLESGRGHNGYTF. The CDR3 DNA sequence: TGTGCCAGCAGCTTAGAAAGCGGCAGGGGGCATAATGGCTACACCTTC.

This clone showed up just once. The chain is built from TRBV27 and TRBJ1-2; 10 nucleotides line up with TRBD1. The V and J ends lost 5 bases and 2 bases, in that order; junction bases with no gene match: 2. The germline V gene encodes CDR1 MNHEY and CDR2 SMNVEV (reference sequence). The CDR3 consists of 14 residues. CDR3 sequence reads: CASSRDRGNYGYTF. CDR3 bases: TGTGCCAGCAGTAGGGACAGGGGCAACTATGGCTACACCTTC.

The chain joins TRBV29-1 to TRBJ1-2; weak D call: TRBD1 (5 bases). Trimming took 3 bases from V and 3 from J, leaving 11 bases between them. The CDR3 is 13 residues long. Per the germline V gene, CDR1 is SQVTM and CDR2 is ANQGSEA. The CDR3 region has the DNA TGCAGCGTTGACGGTGACAGATACTATGGCTACACCTTC. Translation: CSVDGDRYYGYTF. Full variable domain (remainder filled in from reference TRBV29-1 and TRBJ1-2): SAVISQKPSRDICQRGTSLTIQCQVDSQVTMMFWYRQQPGQSLTLIATANQGSEATYESGFVIDKFPISRPNLTFSTLTVSNMSPEDSSIYLCSVDGDRYYGYTFGSGTRLTVV.

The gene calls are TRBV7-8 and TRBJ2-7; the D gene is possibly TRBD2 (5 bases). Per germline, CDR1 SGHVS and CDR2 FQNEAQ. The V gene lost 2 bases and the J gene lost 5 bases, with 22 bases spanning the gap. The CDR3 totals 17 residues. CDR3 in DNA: TGTGCCAGCAGCTTACCACATCGTTTAACGGGGAACCACGAGCAGTACTTC. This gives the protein CASSLPHRLTGNHEQYF.

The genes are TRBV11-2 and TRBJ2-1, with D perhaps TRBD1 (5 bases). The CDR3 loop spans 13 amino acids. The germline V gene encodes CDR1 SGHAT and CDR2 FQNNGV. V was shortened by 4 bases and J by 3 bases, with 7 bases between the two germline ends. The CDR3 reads CASSSQGYNEQFF. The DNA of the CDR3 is TGTGCCAGCAGCTCTCAGGGCTACAATGAGCAGTTCTTC.

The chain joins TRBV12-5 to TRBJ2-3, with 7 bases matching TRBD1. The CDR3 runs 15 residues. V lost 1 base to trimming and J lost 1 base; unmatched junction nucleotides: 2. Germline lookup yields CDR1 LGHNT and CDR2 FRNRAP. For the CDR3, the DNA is TGTGCTAGTGGTTTGGGACAGGGACGCACAGATACGCAGTATTTT. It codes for CASGLGQGRTDTQYF.

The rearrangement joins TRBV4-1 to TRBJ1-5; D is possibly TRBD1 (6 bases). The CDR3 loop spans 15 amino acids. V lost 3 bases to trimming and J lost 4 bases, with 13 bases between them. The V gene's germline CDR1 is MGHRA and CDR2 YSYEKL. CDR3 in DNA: TGCGCCAGCAGCCACGCAGGGGTCATGAATCAGCCCCAGCATTTT. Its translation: CASSHAGVMNQPQHF.

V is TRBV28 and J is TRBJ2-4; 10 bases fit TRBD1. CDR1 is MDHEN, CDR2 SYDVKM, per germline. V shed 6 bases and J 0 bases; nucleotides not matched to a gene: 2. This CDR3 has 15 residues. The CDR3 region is CASRGTGEAKNIQYF. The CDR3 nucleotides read TGTGCCAGCAGGGGGACAGGGGAAGCCAAAAACATTCAGTACTTC.

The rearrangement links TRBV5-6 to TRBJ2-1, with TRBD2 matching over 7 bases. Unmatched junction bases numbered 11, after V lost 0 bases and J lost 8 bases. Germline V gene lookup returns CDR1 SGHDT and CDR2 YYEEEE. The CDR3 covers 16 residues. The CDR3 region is CASSLGAPQGGDEQFF. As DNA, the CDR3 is TGTGCCAGCAGCTTGGGAGCCCCGCAGGGAGGGGATGAGCAGTTCTTC.

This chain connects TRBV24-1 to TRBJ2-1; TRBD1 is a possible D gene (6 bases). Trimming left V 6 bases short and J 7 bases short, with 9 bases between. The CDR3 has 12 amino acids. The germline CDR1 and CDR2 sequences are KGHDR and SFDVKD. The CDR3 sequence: CATSTGMNEQFF. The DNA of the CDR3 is TGTGCCACCAGTACAGGGATGAATGAGCAGTTCTTC.

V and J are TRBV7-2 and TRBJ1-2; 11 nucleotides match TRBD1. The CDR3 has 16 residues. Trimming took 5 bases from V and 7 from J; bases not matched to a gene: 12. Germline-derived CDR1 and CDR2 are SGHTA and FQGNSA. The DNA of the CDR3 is TGTGCCAGCAGCCTAGTATGGGGACAGGGGGGTTCTGGCTACACCTTC. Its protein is CASSLVWGQGGSGYTF.

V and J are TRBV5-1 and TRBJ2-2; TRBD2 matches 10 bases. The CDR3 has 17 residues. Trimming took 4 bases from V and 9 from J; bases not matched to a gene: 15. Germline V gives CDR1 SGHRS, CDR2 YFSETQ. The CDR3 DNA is TGCGCCAGCAGCCTGGAGGATATAGCGGGGGGTATAAGGGAGCTGTTTTTT. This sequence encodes CASSLEDIAGGIRELFF.

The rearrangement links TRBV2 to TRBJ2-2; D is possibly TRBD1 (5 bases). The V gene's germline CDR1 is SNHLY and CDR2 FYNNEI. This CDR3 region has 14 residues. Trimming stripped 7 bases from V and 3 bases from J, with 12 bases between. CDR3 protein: CASNIKQDTGELFF. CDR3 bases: TGTGCCAGCAATATAAAACAGGACACCGGGGAGCTGTTTTTT.

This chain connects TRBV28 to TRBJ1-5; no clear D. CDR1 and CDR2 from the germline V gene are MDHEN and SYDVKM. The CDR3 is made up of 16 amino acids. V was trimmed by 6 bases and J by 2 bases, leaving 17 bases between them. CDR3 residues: CASRPLRGIGNQPQHF. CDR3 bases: TGTGCCAGCAGACCCCTGCGGGGTATCGGCAATCAGCCCCAGCATTTT. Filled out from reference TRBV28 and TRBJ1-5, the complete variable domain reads DVKVTQSSRYLVKRTGEKVFLECVQDMDHENMFWYRQDPGLGLRLIYFSYDVKMKEKGDIPEGYSVSREKKERFSLILESASTNQTSMYLCASRPLRGIGNQPQHFGDGTRLSIL.

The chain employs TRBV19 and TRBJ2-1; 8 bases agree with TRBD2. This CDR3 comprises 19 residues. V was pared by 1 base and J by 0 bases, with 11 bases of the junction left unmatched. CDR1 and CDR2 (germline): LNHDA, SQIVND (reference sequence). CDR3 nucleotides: TGTGCCAGTAGTATAGTCACCATAACTAGCGGCCTCTCCTACAATGAGCAGTTCTTC. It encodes CASSIVTITSGLSYNEQFF.

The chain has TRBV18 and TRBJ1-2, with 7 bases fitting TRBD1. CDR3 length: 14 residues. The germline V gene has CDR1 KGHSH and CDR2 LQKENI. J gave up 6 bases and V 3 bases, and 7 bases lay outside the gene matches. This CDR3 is CASSPGQQGDGYTF. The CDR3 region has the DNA TGTGCCAGCTCACCGGGACAGCAAGGAGATGGCTACACCTTC. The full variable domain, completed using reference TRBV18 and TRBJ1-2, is NAGVMQNPRHLVRRRGQEARLRCSPMKGHSHVYWYRQLPEEGLKFMVYLQKENIIDESGMPKERFSAEFPKEGPSILRIQQVVRGDSAAYFCASSPGQQGDGYTFGSGTRLTVV.

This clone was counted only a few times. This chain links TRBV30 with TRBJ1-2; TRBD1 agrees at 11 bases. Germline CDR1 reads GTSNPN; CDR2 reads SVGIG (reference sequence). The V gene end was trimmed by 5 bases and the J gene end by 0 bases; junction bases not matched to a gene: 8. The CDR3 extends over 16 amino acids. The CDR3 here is CAWARDRGSTNYGYTF. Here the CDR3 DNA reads TGTGCCTGGGCCCGGGACAGGGGGAGCACTAACTATGGCTACACCTTC.

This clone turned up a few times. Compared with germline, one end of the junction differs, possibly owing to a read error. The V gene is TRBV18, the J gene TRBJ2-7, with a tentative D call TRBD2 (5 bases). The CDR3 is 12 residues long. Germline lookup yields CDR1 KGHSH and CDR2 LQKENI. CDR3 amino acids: CASSPDDYERYF. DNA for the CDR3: TGTGCCAGCTCACCAGATGACTACGAGCGGTACTTC.

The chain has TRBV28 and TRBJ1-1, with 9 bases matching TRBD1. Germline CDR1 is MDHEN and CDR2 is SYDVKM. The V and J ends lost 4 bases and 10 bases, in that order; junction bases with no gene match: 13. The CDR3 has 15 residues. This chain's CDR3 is CASSSRKQGARGAFF. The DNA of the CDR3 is TGTGCCAGCAGTTCCCGAAAACAGGGGGCGAGGGGAGCTTTCTTT.

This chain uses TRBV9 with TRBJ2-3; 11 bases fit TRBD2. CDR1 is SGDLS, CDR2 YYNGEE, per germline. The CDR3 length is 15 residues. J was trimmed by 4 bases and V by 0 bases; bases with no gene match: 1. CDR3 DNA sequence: TGTGCCAGCAGCGTAGTACTAGCGGGAGCAGATACGCAGTATTTT. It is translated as CASSVVLAGADTQYF.